Listed below are T cell receptor beta chains from one sample, sequenced in a study of blood T cell repertoires in COVID-19. Some clones are missing from TCRdb's copy, which holds only in-frame ones; the method was immunoSEQ multiplex PCR. Here the sample spans tens of thousands of clones, roughly 88% being singletons. Sample: peripheral blood. Receptors originate from a man aged 60-69 years with acute or convalescent COVID-19. CDR3s include the opening cysteine and the closing phenylalanine or tryptophan. Fields, in order: clone size, V gene, D gene, J gene, CDR3 protein, CDR3 DNA. D genes are given only for firm matches. Only part of the rows carry a size: once, few, many, or a class if the clone is expanded.

size: .
V: TRBV28
D: .
J: TRBJ1-5
CDR3: CASSLSVRFGNQPQHF
DNA: TGTGCCAGCAGTTTATCCGTCCGTTTCGGCAATCAGCCCCAGCATTTT

size: few
V: TRBV5-1
D: TRBD1
J: TRBJ1-1
CDR3: CASSLRRQGAEAFF
DNA: TGCGCCAGCAGCTTGCGAAGACAGGGCGCTGAAGCTTTCTTT

size: .
V: TRBV18
D: TRBD1
J: TRBJ1-2
CDR3: CASSPPSGGSNYGYTF
DNA: TGTGCCAGCTCACCACCGTCAGGGGGCTCTAACTATGGCTACACCTTC

size: once
V: TRBV30
D: .
J: TRBJ2-7
CDR3: CAWSVRGAALSYEQYF
DNA: TGTGCCTGGAGTGTAAGAGGTGCCGCCCTCTCCTACGAGCAGTACTTC

size: once
V: TRBV9
D: .
J: TRBJ1-2
CDR3: CASSPSRSNYGYTF
DNA: TGTGCCAGCAGCCCCAGTCGGAGTAACTATGGCTACACCTTC

size: once
V: TRBV7-9
D: .
J: TRBJ1-2
CDR3: CASSSRYYGYTF
DNA: TGTGCCAGCAGCTCCAGGTACTATGGCTACACCTTC

size: .
V: TRBV5-5
D: .
J: TRBJ2-3
CDR3: CASVLGLLGDTQYF
DNA: TGTGCCAGCGTCCTGGGACTGCTTGGAGATACGCAGTATTTT

size: .
V: TRBV11-3
D: TRBD1
J: TRBJ1-1
CDR3: CASSPWDRDYTEAFF
DNA: TGTGCCAGCAGCCCCTGGGACAGGGATTACACTGAAGCTTTCTTT

size: .
V: TRBV28
D: TRBD2
J: TRBJ2-7
CDR3: CASSPTSGSPYEQYF
DNA: TGTGCCAGCAGCCCAACTAGCGGGAGTCCCTACGAGCAGTACTTC

size: once
V: TRBV5-5
D: .
J: TRBJ1-2
CDR3: CASSFGRFYGYTF
DNA: TGTGCCAGCAGCTTCGGCAGGTTCTATGGCTACACCTTC

size: .
V: TRBV5-1
D: TRBD2
J: TRBJ2-1
CDR3: CASNGGSRYNEQFF
DNA: TGCGCCAGCAACGGGGGGTCGAGGTACAATGAGCAGTTCTTC

size: .
V: TRBV5-1
D: TRBD2
J: TRBJ2-1
CDR3: CASSLAKGLAGVKNEQFF
DNA: TGCGCCAGCAGCTTGGCCAAAGGGCTAGCGGGAGTTAAGAATGAGCAGTTCTTC

size: .
V: TRBV5-1
D: .
J: TRBJ2-5
CDR3: CASSLIGGIQETQYF
DNA: TGCGCCAGCAGCTTGATAGGAGGGATCCAAGAGACCCAGTACTTC

size: few
V: TRBV28
D: .
J: TRBJ1-5
CDR3: CASSLWNGGAGQPQHF
DNA: TGTGCCAGCAGTTTATGGAACGGGGGGGCGGGACAGCCCCAGCATTTT

size: .
V: TRBV3-1/TRBV3-2
D: .
J: TRBJ2-5
CDR3: CASSLPSQETQYF
DNA: TGTGCCAGCAGTCTGCCCAGCCAAGAGACCCAGTACTTC

size: .
V: TRBV3-1/TRBV3-2
D: .
J: TRBJ2-7
CDR3: CASSRLGRGLGQYF
DNA: TGTGCCAGCAGCCGCTTGGGTCGCGGGTTGGGGCAGTACTTC

size: .
V: TRBV5-1
D: .
J: TRBJ2-7
CDR3: CASSLRGGDEQYF
DNA: TGCGCCAGCAGCCTCAGAGGAGGCGACGAGCAGTACTTC

size: .
V: TRBV24-1
D: TRBD2
J: TRBJ2-1
CDR3: CATSDPRTSGTQQFF
DNA: TGTGCCACCAGTGATCCTCGGACTAGCGGGACCCAACAGTTCTTC

size: .
V: TRBV28
D: .
J: TRBJ1-4
CDR3: CASSLSYEKLFF
DNA: TGTGCCAGCAGCCTCAGTTATGAAAAACTGTTTTTT

size: .
V: TRBV14
D: .
J: TRBJ1-1
CDR3: CASSRDRGTEAFF
DNA: TGTGCCAGCAGCCGAGACCGGGGCACTGAAGCTTTCTTT

size: .
V: TRBV5-1
D: TRBD1
J: TRBJ1-2
CDR3: CASSLRTGSLLNYGYTF
DNA: TGCGCCAGCAGCCTACGGACAGGGTCCCTGCTTAACTATGGCTACACCTTC

size: .
V: TRBV5-1
D: TRBD2
J: TRBJ2-5
CDR3: CASSFGPSGGQETQYF
DNA: TGCGCCAGCAGCTTTGGCCCTAGCGGGGGACAAGAGACCCAGTACTTC

size: .
V: TRBV11-3
D: TRBD2
J: TRBJ2-1
CDR3: CASSLDTSGAYNEQFF
DNA: TGTGCCAGCAGCTTAGATACTAGCGGAGCCTACAATGAGCAGTTCTTC

size: .
V: TRBV7-3
D: .
J: TRBJ1-3
CDR3: CASSLFHSSGNTIYF
DNA: TGTGCCAGCAGCTTGTTTCACAGCTCTGGAAACACCATATATTTT

size: .
V: TRBV6-5
D: .
J: TRBJ1-5
CDR3: CASSLNQPQHF
DNA: TGTGCCAGCAGCCTCAATCAGCCCCAGCATTTT

size: few
V: TRBV6-1
D: .
J: TRBJ2-1
CDR3: CASSVRRDIDGDEQFF
DNA: TGTGCCAGCAGTGTAAGAAGGGACATCGACGGGGATGAGCAGTTCTTC

size: few
V: TRBV2
D: .
J: TRBJ1-5
CDR3: CASSPSGGGQPQHF
DNA: TGTGCCAGCAGTCCCTCAGGTGGGGGGCAGCCCCAGCATTTT

size: .
V: TRBV6-2/TRBV6-3
D: .
J: TRBJ1-5
CDR3: CASSYSGGVNQPQHF
DNA: TGTGCCAGCAGTTACTCAGGAGGGGTCAATCAGCCCCAGCATTTT

size: .
V: TRBV16
D: TRBD1
J: TRBJ1-4
CDR3: CASSGPTGAFNEKLFF
DNA: TGTGCCAGCAGCGGACCGACAGGGGCCTTCAATGAAAAACTGTTTTTT

size: .
V: TRBV5-8
D: .
J: TRBJ2-3
CDR3: CASSLKTGGTDTQYF
DNA: TGTGCCAGCAGCTTAAAAACAGGCGGAACAGATACGCAGTATTTT

size: .
V: TRBV10-2
D: TRBD2
J: TRBJ2-7
CDR3: CASSERASGRASSPYEQYF
DNA: TGCGCCAGCTCAGAACGAGCTAGCGGGAGGGCGTCCTCGCCGTACGAGCAGTACTTC

size: .
V: TRBV3-1/TRBV3-2
D: TRBD1
J: TRBJ2-7
CDR3: CASSPDRGFTLEQYF
DNA: TGTGCCAGCAGTCCCGACAGGGGGTTCACTCTCGAGCAGTACTTC

size: .
V: TRBV19
D: .
J: TRBJ1-3
CDR3: CASSSYGAGNTIYF
DNA: TGTGCCAGTAGTAGTTACGGGGCTGGAAACACCATATATTTT

size: few
V: TRBV6-5
D: TRBD2
J: TRBJ2-7
CDR3: CASSSLTSGRIHEQYF
DNA: TGTGCCAGCAGTTCCCTCACTAGCGGGAGAATCCACGAGCAGTACTTC

size: .
V: TRBV2
D: .
J: TRBJ1-1
CDR3: CARGGAGLPGNTEAFF
DNA: TGTGCCAGGGGGGGGGCCGGGTTGCCCGGGAACACTGAAGCTTTCTTT

size: few
V: TRBV3-1/TRBV3-2
D: .
J: TRBJ1-1
CDR3: CASSLSLNTEAFF
DNA: TGTGCCAGCAGCCTGAGCTTAAACACTGAAGCTTTCTTT

size: .
V: TRBV27
D: .
J: TRBJ1-4
CDR3: CASSSRGPNEKLFF
DNA: TGTGCCAGCAGTTCCAGGGGACCTAATGAAAAACTGTTTTTT

size: .
V: TRBV2
D: .
J: TRBJ1-1
CDR3: CASTRGGQNTEAFF
DNA: TGTGCCAGCACTAGGGGGGGCCAAAACACTGAAGCTTTCTTT

size: once
V: TRBV19
D: .
J: TRBJ1-5
CDR3: CASSLGGSAQPQHF
DNA: TGTGCCAGTAGTTTGGGAGGGTCGGCTCAGCCCCAGCATTTT

size: .
V: TRBV11-2
D: .
J: TRBJ1-5
CDR3: CASSPRTAYSNQPQHF
DNA: TGTGCCAGCAGCCCGAGGACAGCGTATAGCAATCAGCCCCAGCATTTT

size: .
V: TRBV5-1
D: .
J: TRBJ1-4
CDR3: CASSGDILNEKLFF
DNA: TGCGCCAGCAGCGGCGACATACTTAATGAAAAACTGTTTTTT

size: .
V: TRBV4-1
D: TRBD1
J: TRBJ1-6
CDR3: CASSATGQGDSPLHF
DNA: TGCGCCAGCAGCGCGACGGGACAGGGAGATTCACCCCTCCACTTT

size: once
V: TRBV6-1
D: .
J: TRBJ2-5
CDR3: CASSDPVEGGETQYF
DNA: TGTGCCAGCAGTGACCCGGTAGAGGGCGGAGAGACCCAGTACTTC

size: .
V: TRBV4-1
D: .
J: TRBJ2-2
CDR3: CASSQGDTTGSPGELFF
DNA: TGCGCCAGCAGCCAAGGGGATACCACAGGGAGCCCCGGGGAGCTGTTTTTT

size: .
V: TRBV15
D: .
J: TRBJ2-7
CDR3: CATSRIGGQGGTYEQYF
DNA: TGTGCCACCAGCAGGATTGGTGGGCAGGGGGGAACCTACGAGCAGTACTTC

size: .
V: TRBV5-1
D: .
J: TRBJ2-3
CDR3: CASSLAGDTQYF
DNA: TGCGCCAGCAGCTTGGCCGGGGATACGCAGTATTTT

size: .
V: TRBV3-1/TRBV3-2
D: .
J: TRBJ1-1
CDR3: CASSRQMNTEAFF
DNA: TGTGCCAGCAGCCGACAGATGAACACTGAAGCTTTCTTT

size: .
V: TRBV11-2
D: .
J: TRBJ2-1
CDR3: CASSLTVGGGSYNEQFF
DNA: TGTGCCAGCAGCTTAACAGTGGGGGGAGGCTCCTACAATGAGCAGTTCTTC

size: .
V: TRBV5-1
D: TRBD1
J: TRBJ2-7
CDR3: CASSQTGTGGIVHYEQYF
DNA: TGCGCCAGCAGCCAGACCGGGACAGGGGGCATCGTTCACTACGAGCAGTACTTC

size: .
V: TRBV9
D: TRBD1
J: TRBJ1-2
CDR3: CASSVAGGQGVYGYTF
DNA: TGTGCCAGCAGCGTAGCTGGGGGACAGGGAGTCTATGGCTACACCTTC

size: once
V: TRBV27
D: .
J: TRBJ2-1
CDR3: CASGTHPGTHNEQFF
DNA: TGTGCCAGCGGAACCCACCCCGGGACTCACAATGAGCAGTTCTTC

size: once
V: TRBV7-3
D: .
J: TRBJ2-4
CDR3: CASSFRPGLENIQYF
DNA: TGTGCCAGCAGCTTTCGGCCAGGGCTCGAAAACATTCAGTACTTC

size: .
V: TRBV11-2
D: .
J: TRBJ1-3
CDR3: CASSPLDSLSGNTIYF
DNA: TGTGCCAGCAGCCCGCTGGACAGTCTCTCTGGAAACACCATATATTTT

size: .
V: TRBV6-2/TRBV6-3
D: .
J: TRBJ1-5
CDR3: CASSPIGRASNQPQHF
DNA: TGTGCCAGCAGCCCTATTGGGAGGGCGAGCAATCAGCCCCAGCATTTT

size: .
V: TRBV24-1
D: .
J: TRBJ2-1
CDR3: CATSDLAGWQFF
DNA: TGTGCCACCAGTGATTTGGCGGGGTGGCAGTTCTTC